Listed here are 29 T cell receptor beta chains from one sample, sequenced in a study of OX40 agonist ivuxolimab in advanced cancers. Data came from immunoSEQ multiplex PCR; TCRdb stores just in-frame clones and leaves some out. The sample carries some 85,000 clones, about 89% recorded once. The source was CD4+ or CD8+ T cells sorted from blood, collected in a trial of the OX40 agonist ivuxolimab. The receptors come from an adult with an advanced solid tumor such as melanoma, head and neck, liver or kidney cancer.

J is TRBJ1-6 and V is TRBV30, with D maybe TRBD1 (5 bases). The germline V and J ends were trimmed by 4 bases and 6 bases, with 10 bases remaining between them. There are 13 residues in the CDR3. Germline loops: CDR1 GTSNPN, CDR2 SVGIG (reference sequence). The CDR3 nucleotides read TGTGCCTGGACTCGAGGGGTTAATTCACCCCTCCACTTT. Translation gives CAWTRGVNSPLHF.

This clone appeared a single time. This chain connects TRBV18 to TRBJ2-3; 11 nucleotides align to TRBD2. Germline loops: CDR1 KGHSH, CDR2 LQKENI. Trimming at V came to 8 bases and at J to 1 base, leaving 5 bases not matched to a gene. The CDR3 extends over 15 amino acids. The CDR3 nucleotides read TGTGCCAGCACCAAACTAGCGGGAGGCACAGATACGCAGTATTTT. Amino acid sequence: CASTKLAGGTDTQYF.

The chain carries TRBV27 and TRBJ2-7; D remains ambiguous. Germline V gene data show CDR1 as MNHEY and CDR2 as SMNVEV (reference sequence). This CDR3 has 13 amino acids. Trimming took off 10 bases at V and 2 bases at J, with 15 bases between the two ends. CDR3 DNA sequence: TGTGCCATCGTCCATGACCGTACCTACGAGCAGTACTTC. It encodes CAIVHDRTYEQYF.

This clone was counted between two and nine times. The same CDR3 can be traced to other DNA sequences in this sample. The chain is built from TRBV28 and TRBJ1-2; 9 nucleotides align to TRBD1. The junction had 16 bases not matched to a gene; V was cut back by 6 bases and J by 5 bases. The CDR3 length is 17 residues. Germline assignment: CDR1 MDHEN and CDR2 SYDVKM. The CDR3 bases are TGTGCCAGCAGCAGTTTTGGAATAGGGGACAGGGCGTATGGCTACACCTTC. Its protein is CASSSFGIGDRAYGYTF.

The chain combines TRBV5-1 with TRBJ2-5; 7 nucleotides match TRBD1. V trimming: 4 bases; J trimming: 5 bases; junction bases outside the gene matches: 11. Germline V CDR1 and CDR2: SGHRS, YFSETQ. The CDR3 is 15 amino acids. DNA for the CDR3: TGCGCCAGCAGCGTGACATTAGGGGGCGGTGAGACCCAGTACTTC. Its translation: CASSVTLGGGETQYF.

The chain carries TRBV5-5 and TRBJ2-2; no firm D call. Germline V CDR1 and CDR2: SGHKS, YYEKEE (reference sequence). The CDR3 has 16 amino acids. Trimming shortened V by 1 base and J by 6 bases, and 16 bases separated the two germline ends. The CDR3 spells CASSLSSGYMSGELFF. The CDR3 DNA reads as TGTGCCAGCAGCTTGTCTTCGGGTTATATGTCCGGGGAGCTGTTTTTT.

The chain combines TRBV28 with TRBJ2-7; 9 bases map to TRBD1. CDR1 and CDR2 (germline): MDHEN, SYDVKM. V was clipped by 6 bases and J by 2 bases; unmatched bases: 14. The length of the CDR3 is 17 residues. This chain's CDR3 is CASSPASGQGRPYEQYF. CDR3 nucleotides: TGTGCCAGCAGCCCGGCCTCCGGACAGGGGCGACCCTACGAGCAGTACTTC.

CDR3 loop: CASSGREGINNEQFF. DNA of the CDR3: TGTGCCAGCAGCGGACGAGAGGGAATTAACAATGAGCAGTTCTTC. The chain joins TRBV9 to TRBJ2-1, with D maybe TRBD2 (5 bases). V was shortened by 3 bases and J by 5 bases, with 15 bases between the two germline ends. Germline V gene lookup returns CDR1 SGDLS and CDR2 YYNGEE. The CDR3 loop spans 15 amino acids. The full variable domain, with the rest looked up from reference TRBV9 and TRBJ2-1, is DSGVTQTPKHLITATGQRVTLRCSPRSGDLSVYWYQQSLDQGLQFLIQYYNGEERAKGNILERFSAQQFPDLHSELNLSSLELGDSALYFCASSGREGINNEQFFGPGTRLTVL.

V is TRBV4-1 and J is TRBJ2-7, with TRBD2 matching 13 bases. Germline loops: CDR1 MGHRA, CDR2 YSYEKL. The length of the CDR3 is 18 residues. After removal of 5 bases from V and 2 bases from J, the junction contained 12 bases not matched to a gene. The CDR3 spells CASSGGLAGRGGTYEQYF. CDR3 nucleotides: TGCGCCAGCAGCGGGGGACTAGCGGGGAGGGGTGGAACCTACGAGCAGTACTTC.

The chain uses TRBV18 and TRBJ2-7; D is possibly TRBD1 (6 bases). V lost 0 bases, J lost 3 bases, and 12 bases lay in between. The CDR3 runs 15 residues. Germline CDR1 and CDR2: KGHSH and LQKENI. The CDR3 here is CASSPPDSGLYEQYF. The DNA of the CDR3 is TGTGCCAGCTCACCACCGGACAGCGGACTCTACGAGCAGTACTTC.

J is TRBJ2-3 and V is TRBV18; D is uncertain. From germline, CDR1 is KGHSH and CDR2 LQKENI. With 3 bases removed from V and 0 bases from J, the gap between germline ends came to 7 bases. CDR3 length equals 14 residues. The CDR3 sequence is CASSPPLSTDTQYF. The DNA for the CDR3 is TGTGCCAGCTCACCGCCTTTGAGCACAGATACGCAGTATTTT.

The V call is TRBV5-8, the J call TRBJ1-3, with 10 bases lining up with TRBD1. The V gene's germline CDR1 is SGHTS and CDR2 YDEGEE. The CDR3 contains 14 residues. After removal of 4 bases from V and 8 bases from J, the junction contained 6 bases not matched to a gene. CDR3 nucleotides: TGTGCCAGCAGCCGGACAGGGGGTGTCTACACCATATATTTT. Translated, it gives CASSRTGGVYTIYF.

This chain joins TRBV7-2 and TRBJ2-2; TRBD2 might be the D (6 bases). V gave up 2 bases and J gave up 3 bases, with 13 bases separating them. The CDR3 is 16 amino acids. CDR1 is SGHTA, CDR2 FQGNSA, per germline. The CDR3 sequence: CASSLRASDHTGELFF. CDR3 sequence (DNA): TGTGCCAGCAGCTTACGGGCTAGCGATCACACCGGGGAGCTGTTTTTT.

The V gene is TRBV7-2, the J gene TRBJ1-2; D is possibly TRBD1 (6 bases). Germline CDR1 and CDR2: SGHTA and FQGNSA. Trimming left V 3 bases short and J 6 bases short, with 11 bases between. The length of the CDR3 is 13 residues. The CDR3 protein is CASSFGTQDGYTF. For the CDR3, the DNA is TGTGCCAGCAGCTTTGGGACACAGGATGGCTACACCTTC.

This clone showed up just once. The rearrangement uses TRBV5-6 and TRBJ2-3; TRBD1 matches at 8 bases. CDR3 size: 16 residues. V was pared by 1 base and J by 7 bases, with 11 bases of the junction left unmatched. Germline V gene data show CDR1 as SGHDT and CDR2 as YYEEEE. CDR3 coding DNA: TGTGCCAGCAGCTTGCCGGGGGCAGGGGGCGCGAATACGCAGTATTTT. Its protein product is CASSLPGAGGANTQYF.

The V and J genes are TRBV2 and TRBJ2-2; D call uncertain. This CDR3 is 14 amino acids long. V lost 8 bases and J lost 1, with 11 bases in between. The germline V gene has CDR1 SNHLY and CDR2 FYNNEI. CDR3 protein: CASLPSGNTGELFF. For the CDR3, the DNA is TGTGCCAGCCTCCCTTCAGGGAACACCGGGGAGCTGTTTTTT.

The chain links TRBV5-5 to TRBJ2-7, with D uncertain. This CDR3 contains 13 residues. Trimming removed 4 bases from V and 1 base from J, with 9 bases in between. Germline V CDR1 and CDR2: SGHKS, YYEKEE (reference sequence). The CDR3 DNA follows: TGTGCCAGCAGCCCTGACTTTTCCTACGAGCAGTACTTC. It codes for CASSPDFSYEQYF.

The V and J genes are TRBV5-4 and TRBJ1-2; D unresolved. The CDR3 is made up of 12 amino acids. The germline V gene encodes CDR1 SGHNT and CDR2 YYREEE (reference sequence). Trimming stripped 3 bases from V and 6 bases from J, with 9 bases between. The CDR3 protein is CASSSDYNGYTF. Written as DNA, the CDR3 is TGTGCCAGCAGCTCGGACTATAATGGCTACACCTTC.

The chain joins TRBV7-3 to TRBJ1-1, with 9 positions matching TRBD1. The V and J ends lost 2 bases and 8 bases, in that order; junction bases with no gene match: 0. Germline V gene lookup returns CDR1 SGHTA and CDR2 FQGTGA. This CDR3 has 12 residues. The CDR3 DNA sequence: TGTGCCAGCAGCTTAGGGACAGGGGAAGCTTTCTTT. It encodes CASSLGTGEAFF.

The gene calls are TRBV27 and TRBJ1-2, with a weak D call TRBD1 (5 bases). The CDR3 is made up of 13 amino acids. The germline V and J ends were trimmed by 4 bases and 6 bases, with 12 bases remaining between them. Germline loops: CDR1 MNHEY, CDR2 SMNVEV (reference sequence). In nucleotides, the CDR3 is TGTGCCAGCAGTTCGCGACAGACTAATGGCTACACCTTC. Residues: CASSSRQTNGYTF.

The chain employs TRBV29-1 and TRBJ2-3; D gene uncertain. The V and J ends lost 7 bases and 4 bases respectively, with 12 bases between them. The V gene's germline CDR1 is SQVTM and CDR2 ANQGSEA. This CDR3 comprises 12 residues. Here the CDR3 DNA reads TGCAGCGAACTGAGTGCGGCAGATACGCAGTATTTT. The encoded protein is CSELSAADTQYF.

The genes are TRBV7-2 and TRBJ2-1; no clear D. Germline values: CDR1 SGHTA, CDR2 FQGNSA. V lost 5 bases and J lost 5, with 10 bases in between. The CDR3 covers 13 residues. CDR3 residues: CASSPNRDNEQFF. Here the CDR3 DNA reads TGTGCCAGCAGCCCGAATAGGGACAATGAGCAGTTCTTC.

Written as DNA, the CDR3 is TGTGCCAGCAGCGCGGGACTAGCGGGAGTGGCCGGGGAGCTGTTTTTT. Encoded protein: CASSAGLAGVAGELFF. V is TRBV9 and J is TRBJ2-2; TRBD2 matches at 14 bases. There are 16 residues in the CDR3. V gave up 3 bases and J gave up 6 bases; unmatched junction bases: 4. CDR1 and CDR2 (germline): SGDLS, YYNGEE.

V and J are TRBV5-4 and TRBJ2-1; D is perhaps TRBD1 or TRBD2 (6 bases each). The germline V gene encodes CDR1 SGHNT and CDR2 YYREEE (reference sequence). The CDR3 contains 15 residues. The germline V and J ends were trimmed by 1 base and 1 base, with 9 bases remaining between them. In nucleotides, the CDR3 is TGTGCCAGCAGCTTGACAGGGACTTCCTACAATGAGCAGTTCTTC. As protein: CASSLTGTSYNEQFF. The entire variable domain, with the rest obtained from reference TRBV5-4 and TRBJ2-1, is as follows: ETGVTQSPTHLIKTRGQQVTLRCSSQSGHNTVSWYQQALGQGPQFIFQYYREEENGRGNFPPRFSGLQFPNYSSELNVNALELDDSALYLCASSLTGTSYNEQFFGPGTRLTVL.

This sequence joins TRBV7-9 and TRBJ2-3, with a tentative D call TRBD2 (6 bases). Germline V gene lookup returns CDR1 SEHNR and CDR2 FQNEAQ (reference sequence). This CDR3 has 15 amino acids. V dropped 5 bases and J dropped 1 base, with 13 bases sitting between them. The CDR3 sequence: CASSPGGGGTDTQYF. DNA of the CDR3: TGTGCCAGCAGCCCTGGGGGAGGCGGCACAGATACGCAGTATTTT.

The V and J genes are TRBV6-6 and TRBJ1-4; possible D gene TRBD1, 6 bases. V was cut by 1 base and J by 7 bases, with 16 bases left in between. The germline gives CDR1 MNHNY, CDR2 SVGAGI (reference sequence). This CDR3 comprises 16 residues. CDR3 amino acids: CASSYFAPGDVEKLFF. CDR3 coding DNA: TGTGCCAGCAGTTACTTCGCGCCAGGGGATGTTGAAAAACTGTTTTTT.

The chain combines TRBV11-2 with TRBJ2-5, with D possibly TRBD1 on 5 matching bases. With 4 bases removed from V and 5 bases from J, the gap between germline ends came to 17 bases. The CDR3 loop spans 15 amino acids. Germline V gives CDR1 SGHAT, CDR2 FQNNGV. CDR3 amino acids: CASSSRRGNTETQYF. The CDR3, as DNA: TGTGCCAGCAGCTCTAGAAGGGGTAACACGGAGACCCAGTACTTC. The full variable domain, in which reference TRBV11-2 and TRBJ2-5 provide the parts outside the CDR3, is EAGVAQSPRYKIIEKRQSVAFWCNPISGHATLYWYQQILGQGPKLLIQFQNNGVVDDSQLPKDRFSAERLKGVDSTLKIQPAKLEDSAVYLCASSSRRGNTETQYFGPGTRLLVL.

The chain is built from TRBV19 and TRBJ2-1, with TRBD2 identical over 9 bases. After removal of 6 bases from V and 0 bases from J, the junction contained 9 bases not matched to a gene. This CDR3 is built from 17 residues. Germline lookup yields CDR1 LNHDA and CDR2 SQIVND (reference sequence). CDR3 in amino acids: CASRRRIAGVSYNEQFF. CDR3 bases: TGTGCCAGTAGGCGCCGGATAGCGGGAGTCTCCTACAATGAGCAGTTCTTC.

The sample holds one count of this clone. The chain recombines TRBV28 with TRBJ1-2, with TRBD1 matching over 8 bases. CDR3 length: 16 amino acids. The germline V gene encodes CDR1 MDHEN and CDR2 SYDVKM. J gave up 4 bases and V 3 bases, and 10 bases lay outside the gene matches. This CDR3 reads CASSLIGQGRAYGYTF. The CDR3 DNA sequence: TGTGCCAGCAGTTTGATAGGACAGGGAAGGGCCTATGGCTACACCTTC.